Listed here are 14 T cell receptor beta chains from one sample, sequenced in a study of glioma-infiltrating T cells after dendritic cell vaccination. Time point defined: after dendritic cell vaccination, including at tumor progression/relapse. Generated by immunoSEQ multiplex PCR, the TCRdb table keeps only in-frame clones and is missing some. The sample has over 80,000 clones, 81% seen once. Sample: blood, taken after dendritic cell vaccination. These receptors originate from a human donor with glioblastoma.

This clone was found once. This chain connects TRBV10-3 to TRBJ2-7; 14 nucleotides line up with TRBD2. After removal of 9 bases from V and 0 bases from J, the junction contained 19 bases not matched to a gene. Germline loops: CDR1 ENHRY, CDR2 SYGVKD. There are 20 residues in the CDR3. The CDR3, as DNA: TGTGCCATATCAAAAAGTACCGGGACTAGCGGGGGCTTTAACTCCTACGAGCAGTACTTC. It yields the protein CAISKSTGTSGGFNSYEQYF.

This chain links TRBV10-3 with TRBJ1-3, with D perhaps TRBD1 (6 bases). This CDR3 spans 17 amino acids. Per the germline V gene, CDR1 is ENHRY and CDR2 is SYGVKD. The ends were cut back, 2 bases at V and 4 bases at J, with 18 bases in the middle. CDR3 sequence: CAISEGGAGSGGNTIYF. CDR3 DNA sequence: TGTGCCATCAGTGAGGGGGGCGCAGGGTCGGGAGGAAACACCATATATTTT.

The chain recombines TRBV25-1 with TRBJ2-1; D may be TRBD2 (7 bases). CDR1 is MGHDK and CDR2 is SYGVNS in the germline V gene. V was clipped by 1 base and J by 4 bases, with 20 bases between them. The CDR3 has 18 amino acids. CDR3 in amino acids: CASSESYRGAHLYNEQFF. CDR3 DNA sequence: TGTGCCAGCAGTGAATCCTACCGGGGGGCGCATTTATACAATGAGCAGTTCTTC.

The chain has TRBV6-1 and TRBJ1-1, with D tentatively TRBD1 (6 bases). Trimming cost V 6 bases and J 1 base, with 9 bases left between them. The CDR3 sequence is 13 residues long. Germline V CDR1 and CDR2: MNHNS, SASEGT. The CDR3: CASRDSKNTEAFF. As DNA, the CDR3 is TGTGCCAGCAGGGACAGTAAGAACACTGAAGCTTTCTTT.

The rearrangement uses TRBV30 and TRBJ1-5; a weak D match, TRBD1 (6 bases). Looked up from germline, CDR1 is GTSNPN and CDR2 is SVGIG (reference sequence). Trimming left V 0 bases short and J 1 base short, with 10 bases between. This CDR3 has 15 residues. CDR3 bases: TGTGCCTGGAGTGTCACAGGGTCAAGCAATCAGCCCCAGCATTTT. This translates into CAWSVTGSSNQPQHF.

The rearrangement joins TRBV18 to TRBJ2-7; D perhaps matches TRBD2 (6 bases). The CDR3 contains 14 residues. The germline V gene encodes CDR1 KGHSH and CDR2 LQKENI. Trimming took off 5 bases at V and 3 bases at J, with 14 bases between the two ends. CDR3 bases: TGTGCCAGCTCAGGAGGGTTGTTGCGCTACGAGCAGTACTTC. It specifies CASSGGLLRYEQYF.

The genes are TRBV7-9 and TRBJ2-2; D uncertain. This CDR3 is built from 14 residues. V lost 2 bases, J lost 3 bases, and 7 bases lay in between. Germline V gene data show CDR1 as SEHNR and CDR2 as FQNEAQ (reference sequence). CDR3 sequence reads: CASSLRVDTGELFF. DNA for the CDR3: TGTGCCAGCAGCTTACGGGTGGACACCGGGGAGCTGTTTTTT. The whole variable domain, remainder taken from reference TRBV7-9 and TRBJ2-2, is DTGVSQNPRHKITKRGQNVTFRCDPISEHNRLYWYRQTLGQGPEFLTYFQNEAQLEKSRLLSDRFSAERPKGSFSTLEIQRTEQGDSAMYLCASSLRVDTGELFFGEGSRLTVL.

The gene calls are TRBV2 and TRBJ2-1; TRBD2 is a possible D gene (5 bases). The CDR3 totals 15 residues. V lost 4 bases, J lost 4 bases, and 14 bases lay in between. Germline CDR1 reads SNHLY; CDR2 reads FYNNEI. The CDR3 DNA follows: TGTGCCAGCAGTGTAAGAGGGAACCTTTACAATGAGCAGTTCTTC. Its translation: CASSVRGNLYNEQFF. The full variable domain, completed using reference TRBV2 and TRBJ2-1, is EPEVTQTPSHQVTQMGQEVILRCVPISNHLYFYWYRQILGQKVEFLVSFYNNEISEKSEIFDDQFSVERPDGSNFTLKIRSTKLEDSAMYFCASSVRGNLYNEQFFGPGTRLTVL.

The chain recombines TRBV2 with TRBJ1-1; maybe TRBD1 (5 bases). The CDR3 length is 11 residues. Deletions cut 6 bases from V and 7 bases from J, with 9 bases between. CDR1 SNHLY and CDR2 FYNNEI come from the germline V gene. The CDR3 is CASRPRDEAFF. DNA of the CDR3: TGTGCCAGCAGACCCAGGGATGAAGCTTTCTTT.

This chain uses TRBV7-2 with TRBJ2-7, with D unclear. Trimming took off 1 base at V and 2 bases at J, with 9 bases between the two ends. CDR1 and CDR2 (germline): SGHTA, FQGNSA. This CDR3 comprises 14 residues. The CDR3 spells CASSLDRRTYEQYF. CDR3 DNA sequence: TGTGCCAGCAGCTTAGATCGCAGGACCTACGAGCAGTACTTC. The variable domain in full, with the rest retrieved from reference TRBV7-2 and TRBJ2-7, is GAGVSQSPSNKVTEKGKDVELRCDPISGHTALYWYRQSLGQGLEFLIYFQGNSAPDKSGLPSDRFSAERTGGSVSTLTIQRTQQEDSAVYLCASSLDRRTYEQYFGPGTRLTVT.

The CDR3 spells CASSGTGYNEQFF. The DNA for the CDR3 is TGCGCCAGCAGTGGGACTGGCTACAATGAGCAGTTCTTC. This chain uses TRBV10-2 with TRBJ2-1, with TRBD2 as a possible D gene (5 bases). Trimming took 4 bases from V and 3 from J, leaving 7 bases between them. This CDR3 spans 13 amino acids. Germline CDR1 reads WSHSY; CDR2 reads SAAADI.

V and J are TRBV18 and TRBJ2-7; 14 nucleotides match TRBD2. Germline CDR1 reads KGHSH; CDR2 reads LQKENI. The ends lost 2 bases at V and 3 bases at J; junction bases unmatched: 0. The CDR3 covers 15 residues. The CDR3 here is CASSPGTSGGYEQYV. CDR3 sequence (DNA): TGTGCCAGCTCACCAGGGACTAGCGGGGGCTACGAGCAGTACGTC.

This clone was counted a single time. The chain uses TRBV7-9 and TRBJ1-4, with D perhaps matching TRBD1 (6 bases). The CDR3 is made up of 15 amino acids. The V end was cut by 1 base, the J end by 4 bases, with 10 bases between. Germline V gene sequence: CDR1 SEHNR, CDR2 FQNEAQ (reference sequence). CDR3 DNA sequence: TGTGCCAGCAGCTTAGGAGACAGGAATAATGAAAAACTGTTTTTT. Its translation: CASSLGDRNNEKLFF.

J is TRBJ1-4 and V is TRBV4-2; 12 nucleotides agree with TRBD1. Germline CDR1 reads LGHNA; CDR2 reads YNFKEQ. V shed 0 bases and J 5 bases; nucleotides not matched to a gene: 4. The CDR3 is 17 amino acids. CDR3: CASSQDGTGGRNEKLFF. The CDR3, as DNA: TGTGCCAGCAGCCAAGACGGGACAGGGGGCCGGAATGAAAAACTGTTTTTT.